The 25 T cell receptor beta chains listed next were all sequenced from one sample in a study of cytomegalovirus exposure and HLA in healthy donors. 13 Jbeta primers and 60 Vbeta primers were used for the PCR. The method was immunoSEQ multiplex PCR; TCRdb's version includes in-frame clones alone and lacks a portion of them. The table includes over 80,000 clones, 81% detected once. Source material: PBMCs. The source of these receptors is a man aged 35 to 55 in good health and CMV-seropositive.

The CDR3 loop reads CASSLAGSFGTEAFF. The CDR3 DNA reads as TGTGCCAGCAGCTTAGCGGGCAGTTTCGGCACTGAAGCTTTCTTT. The chain combines TRBV7-9 with TRBJ1-1; no firm D call. This CDR3 has 15 amino acids. CDR1 is SEHNR and CDR2 is FQNEAQ in the germline V gene (reference sequence). Deletions cut 0 bases from V and 4 bases from J, with 12 bases between.

The rearrangement joins TRBV10-3 to TRBJ2-7, with TRBD2 identical over 9 bases. The germline gives CDR1 ENHRY, CDR2 SYGVKD. V was clipped by 2 bases and J by 2 bases; unmatched bases: 10. This CDR3 contains 17 residues. The CDR3, as DNA: TGTGCCATCAGTGAGGACAGCTTTAGCGGGAGCGCCTACGAGCAGTACTTC. Protein: CAISEDSFSGSAYEQYF.

This clone was seen a few times. The J gene is TRBJ1-5, the V gene TRBV6-5; no firm D call. This CDR3 is 14 amino acids long. V shed 4 bases and J shed 2 bases, with 9 bases lying between them. Germline lookup yields CDR1 MNHEY and CDR2 SVGAGI. The CDR3 sequence is CASSSRLGNQPQHF. DNA for the CDR3: TGTGCCAGCAGTTCCCGGTTGGGCAATCAGCCCCAGCATTTT.

The V and J genes are TRBV7-6 and TRBJ1-4; D perhaps matches TRBD1 (5 bases). Between the trimmed V and J ends, which lost 5 bases and 2 bases, there was a span of 12 bases. Germline CDR1 SGHVS, CDR2 FNYEAQ. This CDR3 region has 15 residues. The CDR3 coding sequence is TGTGCCAGCAGCCCAGGGAGGGTGACTAATGAAAAACTGTTTTTT. Its translation is CASSPGRVTNEKLFF.

This chain connects TRBV2 to TRBJ2-7, with a tentative D call TRBD1 (5 bases). Germline assignment: CDR1 SNHLY and CDR2 FYNNEI. V was clipped by 9 bases and J by 7 bases, with 16 bases between them. The CDR3 contains 12 residues. For the CDR3, the DNA is TGTGCCAGGGGGCCCCCTCAGTCAGAGCAGTACTTC. It translates to CARGPPQSEQYF.

The chain links TRBV7-9 to TRBJ1-6; 7 nucleotides agree with TRBD1. Germline V lookup: CDR1 SEHNR, CDR2 FQNEAQ (reference sequence). This CDR3 contains 14 residues. J lost 7 bases, V lost 5 bases, and 5 bases had no gene match. DNA of the CDR3: TGTGCCAGCAGCCCCGGGGACAGAAATTCACCCCTCCACTTT. As protein: CASSPGDRNSPLHF.

This clone was seen only a few times. The chain links TRBV5-1 to TRBJ2-7, with 8 bases fitting TRBD1. The CDR3 length is 13 residues. V was clipped by 7 bases and J by 5 bases; unmatched bases: 8. Germline CDR1 reads SGHRS; CDR2 reads YFSETQ. The DNA for the CDR3 is TGCGCCAGCGCCGGACAGGGATCACACGAGCAGTACTTC. Amino acids: CASAGQGSHEQYF.

This rearrangement joins TRBV2 to TRBJ1-3; D is possibly TRBD1 (5 bases). In germline, CDR1 is SNHLY, CDR2 FYNNEI. Trimming shortened V by 3 bases and J by 4 bases, and 10 bases separated the two germline ends. This CDR3 is built from 14 residues. The CDR3 loop reads CASSEPRQGNTIYF. The CDR3 region has the DNA TGTGCCAGCAGTGAGCCCAGACAGGGAAACACCATATATTTT.

The rearrangement uses TRBV18 and TRBJ2-7; 7 bases are shared with TRBD1. CDR1 KGHSH and CDR2 LQKENI come from the germline V gene. After removal of 3 bases from V and 7 bases from J, the junction contained 9 bases not matched to a gene. The CDR3 has 14 amino acids. CDR3 in DNA: TGTGCCAGCTCACCCCGGGACAGCCTAGGAGAGCAGTACTTC. Translation gives CASSPRDSLGEQYF.

The CDR3, as DNA: TGTGCCAGCAGCTTGACTACCGGGTCAGATACGCAGTATTTT. Its translation is CASSLTTGSDTQYF. The V call is TRBV7-9, the J call TRBJ2-3, with a possible D match to TRBD2 (5 bases). Trimming removed 3 bases at V and 4 bases at J, with 11 bases between. The CDR3 consists of 14 residues. The germline V gene encodes CDR1 SEHNR and CDR2 FQNEAQ (reference sequence).

The chain's CDR3 is CASTQDRVVSYEQYF. As DNA, the CDR3 is TGTGCCAGCACTCAGGACAGGGTAGTCTCCTACGAGCAGTACTTC. The V and J genes are TRBV2 and TRBJ2-7; 8 bases line up with TRBD1. Losses at the gene ends were 7 bases for V and 0 bases for J; bases not matched to a gene: 8. The CDR3 runs to 15 residues. Germline V lookup: CDR1 SNHLY, CDR2 FYNNEI.

This chain links TRBV7-2 with TRBJ2-7; tentatively, D is TRBD2 (6 bases). The V and J ends lost 6 bases and 2 bases respectively, with 17 bases between them. Germline V gene sequence: CDR1 SGHTA, CDR2 FQGNSA. CDR3 length: 15 residues. CDR3 in DNA: TGTGCCAGCAGACCCCCCGGGACTGGGACCTACGAGCAGTACTTC. This gives the protein CASRPPGTGTYEQYF.

The chain employs TRBV11-3 and TRBJ2-2; no clear D gene. V was shortened by 5 bases and J by 0 bases, with 4 bases between the two germline ends. CDR1 and CDR2 from the germline V gene are SGHNT and YENEEA. CDR3 size: 13 residues. The CDR3: CASSPSNTGELFF. The CDR3 DNA follows: TGTGCCAGCAGCCCATCGAACACCGGGGAGCTGTTTTTT.

This clone was counted once. This sequence joins TRBV7-2 and TRBJ2-7, with 7 positions matching TRBD1. Trimming took 6 bases from V and 5 from J; bases not matched to a gene: 10. CDR1 SGHTA and CDR2 FQGNSA come from the germline V gene. The CDR3 is 14 residues long. The CDR3 DNA reads as TGTGCCAGCAGGCCATACCGGACAGGACACGAGCAGTACTTC. This gives the protein CASRPYRTGHEQYF.

This rearrangement joins TRBV6-5 to TRBJ1-2; TRBD1 agrees at 7 bases. The CDR3 runs 15 residues. The germline CDR1 and CDR2 sequences are MNHEY and SVGAGI. The V gene end was trimmed by 0 bases and the J gene end by 7 bases; junction bases not matched to a gene: 8. Here the CDR3 DNA reads TGTGCCAGCAGTTACTCTAAGGCCAGGGGGTTTGGCTACACCTTC. Translated, it gives CASSYSKARGFGYTF.

The V call is TRBV30, the J call TRBJ1-5; D remains unclear. This CDR3 has 12 amino acids. The V gene's germline CDR1 is GTSNPN and CDR2 SVGIG (reference sequence). The V end was cut by 5 bases, the J end by 7 bases, with 12 bases between. CDR3 coding DNA: TGTGCCTGGTCCGGGGTGGGCCAGCCCCAGCATTTT. It yields the protein CAWSGVGQPQHF.

V and J are TRBV10-2 and TRBJ1-6; 7 nucleotides agree with TRBD1. The V gene end was trimmed by 0 bases and the J gene end by 9 bases; junction bases not matched to a gene: 5. The CDR3 consists of 15 residues. Germline V gene sequence: CDR1 WSHSY, CDR2 SAAADI. CDR3 sequence: CASSESRTGGSPLHF. CDR3 nucleotide sequence: TGCGCCAGCAGTGAGTCACGGACAGGAGGTTCACCCCTCCACTTT.

This chain joins TRBV6-6 and TRBJ1-1; maybe TRBD1 (5 bases). The CDR3 totals 13 residues. CDR1 is MNHNY, CDR2 SVGAGI, per germline (reference sequence). V lost 2 bases to trimming and J lost 3 bases, with 7 bases between them. The DNA for the CDR3 is TGTGCCAGCAGTTACGGACATTACACTGAAGCTTTCTTT. This translates into CASSYGHYTEAFF.

The chain is built from TRBV9 and TRBJ2-1, with 7 positions matching TRBD2. From germline, CDR1 is SGDLS and CDR2 YYNGEE. The CDR3 runs to 15 residues. The V segment lost 0 bases and the J segment 4 bases; nucleotides outside the gene matches: 4. The CDR3 nucleotides are TGTGCCAGCAGCGTAGGCGTCGGGGGGTACAATGAGCAGTTCTTC. This translates into CASSVGVGGYNEQFF.

The chain combines TRBV5-1 with TRBJ1-1; TRBD1 aligns across 7 bases. Trimming cost V 0 bases and J 5 bases; bases outside gene matches: 4. Germline V gives CDR1 SGHRS, CDR2 YFSETQ. There are 14 residues in the CDR3. CDR3 DNA sequence: TGCGCCAGCAGCTTGGATGGCAGGGGGACTGAAGCTTTCTTT. This sequence encodes CASSLDGRGTEAFF.

The chain joins TRBV9 to TRBJ2-1; TRBD2 matches 13 bases. Germline values: CDR1 SGDLS, CDR2 YYNGEE. The ends lost 2 bases at V and 4 bases at J; junction bases unmatched: 3. The CDR3 is made up of 16 amino acids. CDR3 sequence (DNA): TGTGCCAGCAGCGTCCCGGGACTAGCGGGATACAATGAGCAGTTCTTC. Translated, it gives CASSVPGLAGYNEQFF.

This clone turned up a few times. V is TRBV9 and J is TRBJ1-3; D not certain. The CDR3 consists of 14 residues. Germline assignment: CDR1 SGDLS and CDR2 YYNGEE. V gave up 0 bases and J gave up 4 bases, with 8 bases separating them. The DNA of the CDR3 is TGTGCCAGCAGCGTAGGAGGAAGGGGAAACACCATATATTTT. It yields the protein CASSVGGRGNTIYF.

This chain connects TRBV7-2 to TRBJ2-7; 8 positions agree with TRBD1. Trimming at V came to 4 bases and at J to 2 bases, leaving 4 bases not matched to a gene. Germline V lookup: CDR1 SGHTA, CDR2 FQGNSA. The CDR3 spans 14 residues. The CDR3 spells CASSSGTGPYEQYF. The DNA for the CDR3 is TGTGCCAGCAGCTCCGGGACAGGACCCTACGAGCAGTACTTC.

The chain has TRBV30 and TRBJ1-1; D uncertain. Germline loops: CDR1 GTSNPN, CDR2 SVGIG (reference sequence). The CDR3 runs 13 residues. V shed 3 bases and J shed 8 bases, with 16 bases lying between them. The CDR3 is CAWSRPGSPEAFF. The CDR3 coding sequence is TGTGCCTGGAGCCGTCCCGGGTCCCCCGAAGCTTTCTTT. The entire variable domain, with the rest obtained from reference TRBV30 and TRBJ1-1, is as follows: SQTIHQWPATLVQPVGSPLSLECTVEGTSNPNLYWYRQAAGRGLQLLFYSVGIGQISSEVPQNLSASRPQDRQFILSSKKLLLSDSGFYLCAWSRPGSPEAFFGQGTRLTVV.

This sequence joins TRBV28 and TRBJ2-7, with 11 nucleotides matching TRBD1. Per germline, CDR1 MDHEN and CDR2 SYDVKM. Trimming cost V 8 bases and J 6 bases; bases outside gene matches: 3. The CDR3 runs to 12 residues. Written as DNA, the CDR3 is TGTGCCAGCTTGGGACAGGGGGGCGAGCAGTACTTC. Its translation: CASLGQGGEQYF.